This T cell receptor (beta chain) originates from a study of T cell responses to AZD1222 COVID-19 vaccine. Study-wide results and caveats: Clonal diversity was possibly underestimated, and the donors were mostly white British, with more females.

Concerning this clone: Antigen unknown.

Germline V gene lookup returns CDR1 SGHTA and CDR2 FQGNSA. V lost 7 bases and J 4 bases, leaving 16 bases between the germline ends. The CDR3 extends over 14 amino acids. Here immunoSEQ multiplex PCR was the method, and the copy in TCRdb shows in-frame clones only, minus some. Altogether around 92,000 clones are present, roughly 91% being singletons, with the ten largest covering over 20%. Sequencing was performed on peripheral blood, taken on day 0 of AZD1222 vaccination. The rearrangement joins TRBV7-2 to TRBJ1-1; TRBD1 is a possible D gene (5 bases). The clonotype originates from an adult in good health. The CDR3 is CASTPVGGVTEAFF. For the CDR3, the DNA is TGTGCCAGCACCCCAGTCGGGGGGGTCACTGAAGCTTTCTTT.